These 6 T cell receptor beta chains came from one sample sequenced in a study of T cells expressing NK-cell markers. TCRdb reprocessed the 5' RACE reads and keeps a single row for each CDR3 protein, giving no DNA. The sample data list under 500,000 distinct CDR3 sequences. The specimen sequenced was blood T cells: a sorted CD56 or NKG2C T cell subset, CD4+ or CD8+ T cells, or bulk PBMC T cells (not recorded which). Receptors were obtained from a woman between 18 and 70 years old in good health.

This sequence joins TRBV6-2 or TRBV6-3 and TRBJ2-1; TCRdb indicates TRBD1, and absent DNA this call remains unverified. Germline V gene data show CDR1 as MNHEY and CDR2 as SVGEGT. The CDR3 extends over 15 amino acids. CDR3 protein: CASSAGTGVWNEQFF.

The CDR3 protein is CASSQGVYGEQYF. The chain joins TRBV14 to TRBJ2-7. Germline V lookup: CDR1 SGHDN, CDR2 FVKESK. The CDR3 has 13 amino acids. Based on the CDR3 plus reference TRBV14 and TRBJ2-7, the full variable domain is EAGVTQFPSHSVIEKGQTVTLRCDPISGHDNLYWYRRVMGKEIKFLLHFVKESKQDESGMPNNRFLAERTGGTYSTLKVQPAELEDSGVYFCASSQGVYGEQYFGPGTRLTVT.

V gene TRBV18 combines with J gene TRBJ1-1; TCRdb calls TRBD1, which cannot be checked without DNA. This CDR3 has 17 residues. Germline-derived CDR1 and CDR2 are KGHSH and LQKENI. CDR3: CASSPGRGRFMNTEAFF.

Here the CDR3 reads CATSKTGEEDNEQFF. The J gene is TRBJ2-1, the V gene TRBV24-1; TCRdb outputs TRBD1, but without DNA this stays unchecked. The CDR3 sequence is 15 residues long. CDR1 and CDR2 from the germline V gene are KGHDR and SFDVKD.

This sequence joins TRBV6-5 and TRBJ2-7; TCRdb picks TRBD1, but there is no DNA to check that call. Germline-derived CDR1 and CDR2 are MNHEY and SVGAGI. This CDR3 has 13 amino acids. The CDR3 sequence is CASSYAGFYEQYF.

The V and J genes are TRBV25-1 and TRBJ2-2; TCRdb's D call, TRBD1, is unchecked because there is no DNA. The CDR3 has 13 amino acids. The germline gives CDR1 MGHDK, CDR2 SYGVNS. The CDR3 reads CASSDPPAGELFF.